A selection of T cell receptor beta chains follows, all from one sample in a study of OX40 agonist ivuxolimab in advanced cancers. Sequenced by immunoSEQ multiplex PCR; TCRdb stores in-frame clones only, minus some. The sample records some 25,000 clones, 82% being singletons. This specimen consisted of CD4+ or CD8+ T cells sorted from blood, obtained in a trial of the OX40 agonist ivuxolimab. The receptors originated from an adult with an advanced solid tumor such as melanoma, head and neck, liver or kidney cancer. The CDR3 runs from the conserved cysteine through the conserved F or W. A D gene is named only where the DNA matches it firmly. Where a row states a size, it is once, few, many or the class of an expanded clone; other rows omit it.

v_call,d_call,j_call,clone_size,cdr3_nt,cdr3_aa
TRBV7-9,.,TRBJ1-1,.,TGTGCCAGCAGCTTTGAGGAGGGGAACACTGAAGCTTTCTTT,CASSFEEGNTEAFF
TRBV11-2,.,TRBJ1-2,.,TGTGCCAGCAGCTTACTAGTCCGTTTGGGTTATGGCTACACCTTC,CASSLLVRLGYGYTF
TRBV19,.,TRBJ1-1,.,TGTGCCAGTAGTATGGGCAGTTGGGAATACACTGAAGCTTTCTTT,CASSMGSWEYTEAFF
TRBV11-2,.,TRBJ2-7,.,TGTGCCAGCAGCACTCAGGGTTACGAGCAGTACTTC,CASSTQGYEQYF
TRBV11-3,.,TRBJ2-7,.,TGTGCCAGCAGCTTAGGGGGGTCCTACGAGCAGTACTTC,CASSLGGSYEQYF
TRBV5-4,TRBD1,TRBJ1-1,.,TGTGCCAGCAGCTCCGACAGGGGGATAAACACTGAAGCTTTCTTT,CASSSDRGINTEAFF
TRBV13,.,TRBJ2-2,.,TGTGCCAGCAGCTTACCCCGGGAGACCGGGGAGCTGTTTTTT,CASSLPRETGELFF
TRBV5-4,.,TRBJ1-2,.,TGTGCCAGCAGCTTGGGACAGGGCTACACCTTC,CASSLGQGYTF
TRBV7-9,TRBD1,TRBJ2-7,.,TGTGCCAGCAGCTCCGGGACAGGGGGAAACGAGCAGTACTTC,CASSSGTGGNEQYF
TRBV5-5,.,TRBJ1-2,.,TGTGCCAGCAGCTTGGAGGCAGCTGCGGGGGGCTACACCTTC,CASSLEAAAGGYTF
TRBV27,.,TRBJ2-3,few,TGTGCCAGCAGTTTAAAGGGGCGGCTTGGTACGCAGTATTTT,CASSLKGRLGTQYF
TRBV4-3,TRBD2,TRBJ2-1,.,TGCGCCAGCAGCCCGGGACGGGGGGGCTACTCCTACAATGAGCAGTTCTTC,CASSPGRGGYSYNEQFF
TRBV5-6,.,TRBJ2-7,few,TGTGCCAGCAGCTTGGATCAGGGCCGGGCGTTGGCGCCCTACGAGCAGTACTTC,CASSLDQGRALAPYEQYF
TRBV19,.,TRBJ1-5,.,TGTGCCAGTAGTGCCATACCGGACAGCCGCAATCAGCCCCAGCATTTT,CASSAIPDSRNQPQHF
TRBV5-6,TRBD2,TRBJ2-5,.,TGTGCCAGCAGCCCCTGGCGGGGGCAAGAGACCCAGTACTTC,CASSPWRGQETQYF
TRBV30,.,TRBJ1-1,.,TGTGCCTGGAGTGAGCAGGGCGGGACTGAAGCTTTCTTT,CAWSEQGGTEAFF
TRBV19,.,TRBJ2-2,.,TGTGCGATCAGGGGGGGCTCGGGCACCGGGGAGCTGTTTTTT,CAIRGGSGTGELFF
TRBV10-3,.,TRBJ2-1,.,TGTGCCATCAGCGTCGATCGACGGGTCTCCTACAATGAGCAGTTCTTC,CAISVDRRVSYNEQFF
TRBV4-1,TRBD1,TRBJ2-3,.,TGCGCCAGCAGCCAGGGGGACAGGGGAATCACAGATACGCAGTATTTT,CASSQGDRGITDTQYF